This T cell receptor beta chain was documented in a study of blood T cell repertoires in COVID-19 (dated by TCRdb to 2020 to 2022). Notes on the research overall: Samples covering the acute and convalescent phases of COVID-19 were provided by collaborators in the United States, Italy and Spain. The material from the prospective study consisted of cDNA or gDNA derived from T cells, B-cell-depleted T cells, or PBMCs. Deeply sampled blood TCRbeta repertoires from subjects exposed to, actively infected with, or recovered from COVID-19 were included in the dataset. A freely available public database, intended as a resource for researchers studying the immune response to SARS-CoV-2, is where the repertoires were released. Samples came from the ongoing ImmuneRACE study (first 160 participants) plus 1,254 subjects from 6 global collaborators. Nearly every sample came with metadata listing a de-identified subject ID, COVID-19 status, age in years and sex. Where available, HLA class I and class II types were taken from metadata supplied by the sample provider and were not determined by assay-based typing.

Summary of the overall study and its limitations: How much clinical and demographic metadata was included differed by source and by participant, and the metadata was provided uncurated.

The immunoSEQ Assay, a bias-controlled multiplex PCR, was used to amplify TCRbeta CDR3 regions from genomic DNA. On the authors' methods: Within the assay, amplification of reference gene primers was used to estimate how many nucleated cells each sample contained. Sequence reads were collapsed and filtered to measure the absolute abundance of every unique TCRbeta CDR3 rearrangement. For each sample, productive Simpson clonality was calculated as the square root of Simpson's diversity index over productive rearrangements. Not all clones reach the TCRdb copy of this immuneACCESS table, which keeps in-frame sequences only. Checked studies attribute under half of the gap to unresolved V genes and leave the rest unexplained. D and trimming were read from the DNA, whereas the V and J calls and clone size are those reported in that table. This sample gives a few hundred thousand clones in total; roughly 85% of them show up just once. Of the sample, 3.6% falls within the top ten clones.

The collaborating institutions used their own protocols to collect whole blood in K2EDTA tubes. For TCRbeta analysis, collaborators shipped samples in one of three forms: frozen whole blood, isolated PBMCs, or DNA extracted from either of those sample types. The CDR3 holds 17 amino acids from the cysteine to the phenylalanine. This entry keeps only the CDR3 DNA: 51 bases, framed from base 1. According to the germline V gene, CDR1 reads MGHRA and CDR2 reads YSYEKL. V and J are trimmed by 4 bases and 2 bases, and the gene matches miss 9 bases of the junction. Notes on this clone: Its specific antigen is unknown. Per-base qualities were not stored, and no clone one base away is much larger.

Sequencing was done on a sample of peripheral blood. The chain links TRBV4-1 with TRBJ2-2; 8 bases in between match TRBD2. The receptor comes from a woman of 80 years or more with acute or convalescent COVID-19. The CDR3 here reads CASSPHHRGGNTGELFF. In nucleotides, the sequence is TGCGCCAGCAGCCCCCATCACCGGGGGGGTAACACCGGGGAGCTGTTTTTT.